Listed below are T cell receptor beta chains from one sample, sequenced in a study of a mutant IDH1 vaccine in newly diagnosed glioma. Antigens for these TCRs are unknown. Measured with immunoSEQ multiplex PCR; TCRdb has only the in-frame clones, and not every one. Seen here are more than 55,000 clones, about three quarters observed once, and the top ten hold approximately 7.6%. The sequences come from PBMCs, collected from a glioma patient whose treatment included an IDH1 peptide vaccine. Receptors originate from a woman aged 40 to 49 with glioma. Some clones in this sample may be carry-over from other donors' samples. The CDR3 runs from the conserved cysteine through the conserved F or W. Each record gives: V gene, J gene, CDR3 protein.

>TRBV7-8|TRBJ1-1
CASSSFPLPEAFF
>TRBV7-9|TRBJ1-1
CASSLGGVVNTEAFF
>TRBV7-2|TRBJ2-7
CASSSRLAGGPSSEQYF
>TRBV6-4|TRBJ1-1
CASSPALNTEAFF
>TRBV2|TRBJ2-5
CASSEALARTQETQYF
>TRBV6-5|TRBJ1-6
CASGDGNSPLHF
>TRBV29-1|TRBJ2-1
CSVVGLSSYNEQFF
>TRBV19|TRBJ1-1
CASSPTLGTWEAFF
>TRBV6-1|TRBJ1-2
CASNAGQGYGYTF
>TRBV19|TRBJ1-6
CASSFLTGGSYNSPLHF